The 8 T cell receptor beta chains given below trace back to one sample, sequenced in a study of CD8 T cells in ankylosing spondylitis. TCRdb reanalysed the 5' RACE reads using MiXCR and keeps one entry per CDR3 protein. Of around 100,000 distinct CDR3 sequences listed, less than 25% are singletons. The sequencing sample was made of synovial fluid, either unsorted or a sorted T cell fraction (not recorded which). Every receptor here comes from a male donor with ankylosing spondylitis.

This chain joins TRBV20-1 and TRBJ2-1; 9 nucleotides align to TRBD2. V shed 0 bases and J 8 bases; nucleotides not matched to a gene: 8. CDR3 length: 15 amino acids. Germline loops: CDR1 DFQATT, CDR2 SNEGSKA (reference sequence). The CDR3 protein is CSARDPAGGGDEQFF. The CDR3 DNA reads TGCAGTGCTAGAGATCCAGCGGGAGGTGGAGATGAGCAGTTCTTC.

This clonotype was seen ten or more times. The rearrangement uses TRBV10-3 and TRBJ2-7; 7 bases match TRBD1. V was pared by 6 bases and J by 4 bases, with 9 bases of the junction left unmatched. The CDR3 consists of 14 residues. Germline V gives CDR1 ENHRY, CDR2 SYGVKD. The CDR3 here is CAISWDSQGYEQYF. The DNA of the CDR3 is TGTGCCATCAGCTGGGACAGCCAGGGTTACGAGCAGTACTTC.

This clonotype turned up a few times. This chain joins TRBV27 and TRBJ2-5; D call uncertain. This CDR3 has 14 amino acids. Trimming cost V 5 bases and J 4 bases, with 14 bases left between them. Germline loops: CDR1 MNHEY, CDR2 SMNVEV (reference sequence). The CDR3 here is CASSPIDTAETQYF. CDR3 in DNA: TGTGCCAGCAGTCCAATTGACACCGCAGAGACCCAGTACTTC.

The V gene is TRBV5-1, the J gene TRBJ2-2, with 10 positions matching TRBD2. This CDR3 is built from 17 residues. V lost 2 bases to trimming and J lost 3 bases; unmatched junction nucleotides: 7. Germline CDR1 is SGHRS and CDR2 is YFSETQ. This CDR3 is CASSLKREGRDTGELFF. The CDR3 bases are TGCGCCAGCAGCTTAAAGCGGGAGGGCCGTGACACCGGGGAGCTGTTTTTT.

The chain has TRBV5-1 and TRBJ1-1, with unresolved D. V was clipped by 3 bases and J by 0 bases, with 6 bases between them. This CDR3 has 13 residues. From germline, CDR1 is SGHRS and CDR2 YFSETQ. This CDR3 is CASSSPVNTEAFF. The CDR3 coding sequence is TGCGCCAGCAGCTCCCCAGTGAACACTGAAGCTTTCTTT.

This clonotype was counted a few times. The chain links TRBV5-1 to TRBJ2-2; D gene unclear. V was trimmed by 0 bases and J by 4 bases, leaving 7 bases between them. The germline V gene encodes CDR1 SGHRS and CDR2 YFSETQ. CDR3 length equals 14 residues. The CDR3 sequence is CASSLEVGTGELFF. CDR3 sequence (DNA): TGCGCCAGCAGCTTGGAGGTGGGCACCGGGGAGCTGTTTTTT.

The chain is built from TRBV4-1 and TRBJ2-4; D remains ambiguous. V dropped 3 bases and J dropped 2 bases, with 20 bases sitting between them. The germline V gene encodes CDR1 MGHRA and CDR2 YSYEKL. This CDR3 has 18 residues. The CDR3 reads CASSHDNEATLTKNIQYF. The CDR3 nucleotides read TGCGCCAGCAGCCACGACAACGAGGCGACATTAACCAAAAACATTCAGTACTTC.

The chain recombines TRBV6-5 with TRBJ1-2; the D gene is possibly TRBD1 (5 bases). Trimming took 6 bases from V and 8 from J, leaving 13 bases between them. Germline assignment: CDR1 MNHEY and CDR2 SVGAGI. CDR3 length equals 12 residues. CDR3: CASRPQASGYTF. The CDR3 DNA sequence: TGTGCCAGCAGACCACAGGCTTCGGGCTACACCTTC.